The 3 T cell receptor beta chains in this list originate from one sample, sequenced in a study of T-cell memory formation after mild COVID-19. Via MiXCR, TCRdb re-called the 5' RACE reads, giving one row per CDR3 protein. This sample carries about 610,000 distinct CDR3 sequences, approximately 15% of them seen once, and the ten largest clones take roughly 8.2%. Sequenced material: PBMCs or a T cell subset sorted from them (not recorded which). Every receptor here comes from an adult woman who had mild COVID-19 (a few samples of this study predate the infection). Cell type and time point are not known.

The V gene is TRBV27, the J gene TRBJ2-1; TRBD2 matches at 8 bases. The length of the CDR3 is 13 residues. Germline V gives CDR1 MNHEY, CDR2 SMNVEV (reference sequence). V shed 8 bases and J 6 bases; nucleotides not matched to a gene: 6. The CDR3 DNA reads TGTGCCAGCGTCTTGAGCGGGAGCAATGAGCAGTTCTTC. It translates to CASVLSGSNEQFF.

This chain links TRBV5-1 with TRBJ2-7; D tentatively fits TRBD1 or TRBD2 (5 bases each). CDR1 is SGHRS, CDR2 YFSETQ, per germline. This CDR3 comprises 15 residues. Trimming took off 0 bases at V and 3 bases at J, with 13 bases between the two ends. CDR3 residues: CASSLGYGTLYEQYF. The CDR3 bases are TGCGCCAGCAGCTTGGGTTACGGGACCCTCTACGAGCAGTACTTC. The full variable domain, its missing parts supplied by reference TRBV5-1 and TRBJ2-7, is KAGVTQTPRYLIKTRGQQVTLSCSPISGHRSVSWYQQTPGQGLQFLFEYFSETQRNKGNFPGRFSGRQFSNSRSEMNVSTLELGDSALYLCASSLGYGTLYEQYFGPGTRLTVT.

CDR3 DNA: TGTGCCAGCAGCCAAGATCTAGGCAGGGAACGCGAGCAGTACTTC. Its protein is CASSQDLGREREQYF. The J gene is TRBJ2-7, the V gene TRBV3-1; the D gene is possibly TRBD1 (5 bases). This CDR3 is 15 amino acids long. V lost 0 bases to trimming and J lost 6 bases, with 15 bases between them. CDR1 is LGHDT and CDR2 is YNNKEL in the germline V gene (reference sequence).